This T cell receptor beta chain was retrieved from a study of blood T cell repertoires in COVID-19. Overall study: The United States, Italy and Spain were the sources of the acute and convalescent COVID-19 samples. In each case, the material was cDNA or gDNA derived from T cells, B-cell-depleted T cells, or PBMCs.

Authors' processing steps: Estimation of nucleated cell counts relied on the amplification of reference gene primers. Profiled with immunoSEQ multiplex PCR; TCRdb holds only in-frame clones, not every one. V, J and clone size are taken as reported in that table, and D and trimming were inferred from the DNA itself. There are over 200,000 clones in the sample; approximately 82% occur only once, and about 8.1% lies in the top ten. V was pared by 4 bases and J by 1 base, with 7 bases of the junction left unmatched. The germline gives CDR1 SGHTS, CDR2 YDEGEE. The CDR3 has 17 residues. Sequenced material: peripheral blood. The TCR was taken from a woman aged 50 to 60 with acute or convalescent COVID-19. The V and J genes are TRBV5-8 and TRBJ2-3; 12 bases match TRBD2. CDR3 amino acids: CASSPGLAGMGTDTQYF. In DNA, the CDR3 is TGTGCCAGCAGCCCTGGACTAGCGGGGATGGGCACAGATACGCAGTATTTT.